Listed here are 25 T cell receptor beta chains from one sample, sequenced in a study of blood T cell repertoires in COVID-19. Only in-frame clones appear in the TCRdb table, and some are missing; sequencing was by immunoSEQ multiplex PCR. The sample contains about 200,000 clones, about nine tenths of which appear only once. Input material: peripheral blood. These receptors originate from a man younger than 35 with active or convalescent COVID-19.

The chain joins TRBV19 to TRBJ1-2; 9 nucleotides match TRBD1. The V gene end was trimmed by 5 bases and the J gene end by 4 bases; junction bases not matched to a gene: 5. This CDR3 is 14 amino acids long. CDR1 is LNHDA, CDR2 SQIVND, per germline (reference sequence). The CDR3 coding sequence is TGTGCCAGTAGTGGCGGGGACAGGGTCTATGGCTACACCTTC. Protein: CASSGGDRVYGYTF. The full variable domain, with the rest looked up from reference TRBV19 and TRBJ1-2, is DGGITQSPKYLFRKEGQNVTLSCEQNLNHDAMYWYRQDPGQGLRLIYYSQIVNDFQKGDIAEGYSVSREKKESFPLTVTSAQKNPTAFYLCASSGGDRVYGYTFGSGTRLTVV.

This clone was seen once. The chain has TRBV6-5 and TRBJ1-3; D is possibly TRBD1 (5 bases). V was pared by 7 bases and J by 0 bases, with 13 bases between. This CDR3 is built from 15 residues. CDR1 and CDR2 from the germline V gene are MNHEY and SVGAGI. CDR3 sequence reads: CASIIRGSSGNTIYF. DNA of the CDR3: TGTGCCAGCATAATCCGGGGGAGCTCTGGAAACACCATATATTTT.

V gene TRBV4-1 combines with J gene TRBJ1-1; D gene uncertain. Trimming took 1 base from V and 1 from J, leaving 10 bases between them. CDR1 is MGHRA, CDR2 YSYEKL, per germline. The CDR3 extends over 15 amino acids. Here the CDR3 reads CASSQGVSGNTEAFF. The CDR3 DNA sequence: TGCGCCAGCAGCCAAGGAGTGTCAGGGAACACTGAAGCTTTCTTT.

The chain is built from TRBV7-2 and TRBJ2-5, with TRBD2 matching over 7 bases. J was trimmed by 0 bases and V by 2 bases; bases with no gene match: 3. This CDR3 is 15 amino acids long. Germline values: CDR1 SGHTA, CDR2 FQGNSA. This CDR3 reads CASSLNSGYQETQYF. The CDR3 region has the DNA TGTGCCAGCAGCTTAAATAGCGGGTACCAAGAGACCCAGTACTTC.

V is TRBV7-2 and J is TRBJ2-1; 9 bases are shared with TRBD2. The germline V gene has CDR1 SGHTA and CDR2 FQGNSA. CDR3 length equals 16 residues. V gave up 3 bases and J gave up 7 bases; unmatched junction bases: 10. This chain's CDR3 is CASSFPGTSKWNEQFF. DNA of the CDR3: TGTGCCAGCAGCTTTCCTGGGACTAGCAAATGGAATGAGCAGTTCTTC.

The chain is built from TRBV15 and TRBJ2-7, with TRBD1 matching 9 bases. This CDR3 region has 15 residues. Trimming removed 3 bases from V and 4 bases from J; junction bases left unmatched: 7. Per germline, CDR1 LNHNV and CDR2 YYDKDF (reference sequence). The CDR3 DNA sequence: TGTGCCACCAGCAGGTTACAGGGGGCTTTATACGAGCAGTACTTC. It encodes CATSRLQGALYEQYF.

The CDR3 reads CASSNPSGGDTGELFF. The CDR3 DNA is TGTGCCAGTAGCAATCCCAGCGGGGGAGACACCGGGGAGCTGTTTTTT. The chain uses TRBV19 and TRBJ2-2; 8 nucleotides line up with TRBD2. The V segment lost 6 bases and the J segment 3 bases; nucleotides outside the gene matches: 9. Germline values: CDR1 LNHDA, CDR2 SQIVND (reference sequence). The CDR3 covers 16 residues.

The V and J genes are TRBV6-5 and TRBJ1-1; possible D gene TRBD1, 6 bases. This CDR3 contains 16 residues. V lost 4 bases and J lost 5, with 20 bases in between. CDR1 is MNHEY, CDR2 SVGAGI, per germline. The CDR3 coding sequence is TGTGCCAGCAGTTCCCGAGGGGGTTTGACAGCAACTGAAGCTTTCTTT. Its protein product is CASSSRGGLTATEAFF.

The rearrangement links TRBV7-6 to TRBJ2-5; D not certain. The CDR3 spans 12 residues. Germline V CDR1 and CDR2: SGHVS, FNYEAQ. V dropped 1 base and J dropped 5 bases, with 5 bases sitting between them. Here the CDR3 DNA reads TGTGCCAGCAGCTTAGAGAGGGAGACCCAGTACTTC. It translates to CASSLERETQYF.

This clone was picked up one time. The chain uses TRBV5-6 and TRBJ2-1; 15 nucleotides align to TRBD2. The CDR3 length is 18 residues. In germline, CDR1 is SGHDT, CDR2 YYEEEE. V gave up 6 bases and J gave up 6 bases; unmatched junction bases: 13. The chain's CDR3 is CASTTGLAGGPTINEQFF. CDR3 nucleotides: TGTGCCAGCACCACAGGACTAGCGGGAGGGCCGACCATCAATGAGCAGTTCTTC.

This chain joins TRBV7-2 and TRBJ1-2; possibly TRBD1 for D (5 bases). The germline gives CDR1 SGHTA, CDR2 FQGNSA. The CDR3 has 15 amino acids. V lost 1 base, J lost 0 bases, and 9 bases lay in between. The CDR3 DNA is TGTGCCAGCAGCTTAGTTGCAGGGACTAACTATGGCTACACCTTC. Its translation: CASSLVAGTNYGYTF.

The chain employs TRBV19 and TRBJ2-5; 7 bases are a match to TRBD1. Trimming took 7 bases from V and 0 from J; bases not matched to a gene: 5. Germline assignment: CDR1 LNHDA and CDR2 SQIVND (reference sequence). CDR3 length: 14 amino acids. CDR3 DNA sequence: TGTGCCAGTACCCCGGGACAGAACCAAGAGACCCAGTACTTC. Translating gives CASTPGQNQETQYF.

The chain's CDR3 is CASSRALGGEFSGNTIYF. The CDR3 bases are TGTGCCAGCAGCCGGGCCTTGGGGGGAGAATTTTCTGGAAACACCATATATTTT. The chain carries TRBV5-5 and TRBJ1-3; a possible D gene is TRBD1 (5 bases). The length of the CDR3 is 18 residues. Trimming took off 4 bases at V and 1 base at J, with 21 bases between the two ends. CDR1 and CDR2 from the germline V gene are SGHKS and YYEKEE (reference sequence).

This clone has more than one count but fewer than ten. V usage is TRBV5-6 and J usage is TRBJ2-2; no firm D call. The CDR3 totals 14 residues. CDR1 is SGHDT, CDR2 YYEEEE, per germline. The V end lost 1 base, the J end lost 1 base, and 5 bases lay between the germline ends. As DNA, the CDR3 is TGTGCCAGCAGCTTGTTACAGAACACCGGGGAGCTGTTTTTT. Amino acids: CASSLLQNTGELFF.

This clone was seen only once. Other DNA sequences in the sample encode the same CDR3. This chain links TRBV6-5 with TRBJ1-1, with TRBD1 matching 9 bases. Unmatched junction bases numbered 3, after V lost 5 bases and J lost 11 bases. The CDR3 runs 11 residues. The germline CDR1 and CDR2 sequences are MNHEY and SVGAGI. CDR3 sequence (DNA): TGTGCCAGCAGTAGGGACAGGGAGGCTTTCTTT. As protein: CASSRDREAFF.

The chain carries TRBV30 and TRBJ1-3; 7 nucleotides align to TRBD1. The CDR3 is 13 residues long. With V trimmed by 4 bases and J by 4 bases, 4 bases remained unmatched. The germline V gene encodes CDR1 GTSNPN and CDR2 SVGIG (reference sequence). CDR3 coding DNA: TGTGCCTGGAACAGACAGGGAGGAAACACCATATATTTT. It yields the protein CAWNRQGGNTIYF.

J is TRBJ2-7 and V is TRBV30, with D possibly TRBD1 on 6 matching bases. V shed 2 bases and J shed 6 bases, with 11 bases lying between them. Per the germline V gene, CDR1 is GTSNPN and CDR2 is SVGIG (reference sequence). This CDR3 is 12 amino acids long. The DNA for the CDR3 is TGTGCCTGGAGTAGTGGGGGCGCCGAGCAGTACTTC. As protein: CAWSSGGAEQYF. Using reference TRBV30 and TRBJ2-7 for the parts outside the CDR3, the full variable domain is SQTIHQWPATLVQPVGSPLSLECTVEGTSNPNLYWYRQAAGRGLQLLFYSVGIGQISSEVPQNLSASRPQDRQFILSSKKLLLSDSGFYLCAWSSGGAEQYFGPGTRLTVT.

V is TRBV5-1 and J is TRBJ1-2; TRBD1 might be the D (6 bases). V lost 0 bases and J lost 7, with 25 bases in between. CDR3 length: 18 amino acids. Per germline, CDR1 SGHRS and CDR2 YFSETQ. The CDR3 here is CASSLAKLTGTSPSGYTF. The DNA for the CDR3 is TGCGCCAGCAGCTTGGCCAAACTAACCGGGACATCTCCCTCTGGCTACACCTTC.

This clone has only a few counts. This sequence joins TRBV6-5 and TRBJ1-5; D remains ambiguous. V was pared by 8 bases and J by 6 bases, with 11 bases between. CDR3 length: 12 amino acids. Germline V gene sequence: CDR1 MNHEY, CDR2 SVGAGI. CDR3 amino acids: CASGDFGQPQHF. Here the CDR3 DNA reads TGTGCCAGCGGAGACTTCGGTCAGCCCCAGCATTTT.

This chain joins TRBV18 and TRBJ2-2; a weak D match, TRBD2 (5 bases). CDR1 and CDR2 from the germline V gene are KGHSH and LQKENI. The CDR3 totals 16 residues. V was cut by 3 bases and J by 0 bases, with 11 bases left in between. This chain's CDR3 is CASSPRRDTNTGELFF. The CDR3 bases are TGTGCCAGCTCACCGCGCCGGGATACGAACACCGGGGAGCTGTTTTTT.

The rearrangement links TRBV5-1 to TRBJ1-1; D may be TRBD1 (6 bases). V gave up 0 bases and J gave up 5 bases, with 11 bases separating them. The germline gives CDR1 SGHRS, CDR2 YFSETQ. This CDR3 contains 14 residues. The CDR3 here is CASSLVGGATEAFF. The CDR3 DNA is TGCGCCAGCAGCTTGGTAGGGGGAGCTACTGAAGCTTTCTTT.

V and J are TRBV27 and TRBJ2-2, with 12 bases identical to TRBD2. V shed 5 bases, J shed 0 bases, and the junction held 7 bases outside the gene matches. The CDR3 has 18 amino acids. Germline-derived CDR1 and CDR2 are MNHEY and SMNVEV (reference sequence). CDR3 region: CASSPLRTSGTNTGELFF. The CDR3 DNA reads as TGTGCCAGCAGTCCACTTCGGACTAGCGGGACGAACACCGGGGAGCTGTTTTTT.

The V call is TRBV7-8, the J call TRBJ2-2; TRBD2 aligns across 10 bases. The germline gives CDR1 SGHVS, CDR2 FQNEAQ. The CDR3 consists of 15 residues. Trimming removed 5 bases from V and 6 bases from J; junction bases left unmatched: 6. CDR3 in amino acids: CASSPAGLAAGELFF. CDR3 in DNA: TGTGCCAGCAGCCCTGCCGGACTAGCGGCCGGGGAGCTGTTTTTT.

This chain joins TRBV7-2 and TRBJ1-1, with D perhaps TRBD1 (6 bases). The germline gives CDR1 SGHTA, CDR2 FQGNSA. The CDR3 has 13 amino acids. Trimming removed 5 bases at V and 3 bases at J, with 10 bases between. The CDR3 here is CASSIYRDTEAFF. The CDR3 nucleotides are TGTGCCAGCAGCATCTACAGGGACACTGAAGCTTTCTTT.

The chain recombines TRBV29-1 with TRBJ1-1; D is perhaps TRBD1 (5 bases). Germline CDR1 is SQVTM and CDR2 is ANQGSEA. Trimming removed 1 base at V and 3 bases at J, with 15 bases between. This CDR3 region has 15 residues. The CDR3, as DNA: TGCAGCGTTGAAGGGGGAGGTAAGGGGCACACTGAAGCTTTCTTT. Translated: CSVEGGGKGHTEAFF.